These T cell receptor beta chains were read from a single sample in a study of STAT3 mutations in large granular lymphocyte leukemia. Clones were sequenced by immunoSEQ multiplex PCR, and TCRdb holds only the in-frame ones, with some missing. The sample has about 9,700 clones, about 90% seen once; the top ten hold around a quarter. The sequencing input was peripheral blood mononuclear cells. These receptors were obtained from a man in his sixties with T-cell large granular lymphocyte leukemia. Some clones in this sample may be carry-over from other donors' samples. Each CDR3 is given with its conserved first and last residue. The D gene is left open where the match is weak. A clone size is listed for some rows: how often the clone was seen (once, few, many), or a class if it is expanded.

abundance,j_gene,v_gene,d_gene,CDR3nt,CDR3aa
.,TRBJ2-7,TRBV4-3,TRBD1,TGCGCCAGCAGCCAAGGGCAGGGGGCATCCTACGAGCAGTACTTC,CASSQGQGASYEQYF
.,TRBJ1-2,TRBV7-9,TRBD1,TGTGCCAGCACCTCGGGACAGGGGGCCATTGGCTACACCTTC,CASTSGQGAIGYTF
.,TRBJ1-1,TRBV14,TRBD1,TGTGCCAGCAGCCCCTTGGACAGGGTGTTTGGTGAAGCTTTCTTT,CASSPLDRVFGEAFF
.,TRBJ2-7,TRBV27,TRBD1,TGTGCCAGCAGTCGAAGCCCACCGGGACAGGGTATGTACGAGCAGTACTTC,CASSRSPPGQGMYEQYF
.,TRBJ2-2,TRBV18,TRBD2,TGTGCCAGCTCACCGGCCGGGAGGAATACCGGGGAGCTGTTTTTT,CASSPAGRNTGELFF
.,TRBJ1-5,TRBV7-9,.,TGTGCCAGCAGCCCCGGAACGGGGGATCAGCCCCAGCATTTT,CASSPGTGDQPQHF
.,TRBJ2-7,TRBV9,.,TGTGCCAGCAGCCCCACCGGAGCCCACTACGAGCAGTACTTC,CASSPTGAHYEQYF
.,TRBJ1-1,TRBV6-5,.,TGTGCCAGCAGTCGGACCGGGTCGTGGAGCACTGAAGCTTTCTTT,CASSRTGSWSTEAFF
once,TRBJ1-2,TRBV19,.,TGTGCCAACCAGGACGGCTACACCTTC,CANQDGYTF
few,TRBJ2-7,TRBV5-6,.,TGTGCCAGCAGGGGACCGGAACTAGTTGGCGAGCAGTACTTC,CASRGPELVGEQYF
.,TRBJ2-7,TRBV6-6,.,TGTGCCAGCAGCCTAACCGGGAAGAGCCCCTACGAGCAGTACTTC,CASSLTGKSPYEQYF
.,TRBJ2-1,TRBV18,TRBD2,TGTGCCAGCGGTAGCGTAGCGGGAGGCAATGAGCAGTTCTTC,CASGSVAGGNEQFF
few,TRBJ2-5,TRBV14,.,TGTGCCAGCAGCCTCCGACTAGGCGATGCGACCCAGTACTTC,CASSLRLGDATQYF
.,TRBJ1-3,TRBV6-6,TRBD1,TGTGCCAGCAGGGGACAGGCGAACTCTGGAAACACCATATATTTT,CASRGQANSGNTIYF
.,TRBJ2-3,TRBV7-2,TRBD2,TGTGCCAGCAGCTTCAGAGCGGGAGGGGTAGCAGATACGCAGTATTTT,CASSFRAGGVADTQYF
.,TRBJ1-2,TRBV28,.,TGTGCCAGCAGGGATATTGGAGCTAACTATGGCTACACCTTC,CASRDIGANYGYTF
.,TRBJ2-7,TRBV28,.,TGTGCCAGCAGCCCCGGACAGCCTTACGAGCAGTACTTC,CASSPGQPYEQYF
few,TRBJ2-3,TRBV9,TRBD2,TGTGCCAGCAGCGGGACTAGCGGATCCACAGATACGCAGTATTTT,CASSGTSGSTDTQYF
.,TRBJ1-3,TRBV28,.,TGTGCCAGCAGTTTAAGCTCTGGAAACACCATATATTTT,CASSLSSGNTIYF
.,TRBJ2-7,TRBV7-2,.,TGTGCCAGCAGCGGTAATCAGGGCTACGAGCAGTACTTC,CASSGNQGYEQYF
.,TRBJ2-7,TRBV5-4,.,TGTGCCAGCAGCTCCCCCGGCGCGGCTTCCTACGAGCAGTACTTC,CASSSPGAASYEQYF
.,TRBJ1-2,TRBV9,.,TGTGCCAGCAGCGAGGGGACCGGCACCTATGGCTACACCTTC,CASSEGTGTYGYTF
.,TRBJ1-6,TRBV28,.,TGTGCCAGCAGTTTAGGTACTGCTTCACCCCTCCACTTT,CASSLGTASPLHF
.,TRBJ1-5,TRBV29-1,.,TGCAGCGTTGTTCTTGACATAGTAGGGATTAATCAGCCCCAGCATTTT,CSVVLDIVGINQPQHF
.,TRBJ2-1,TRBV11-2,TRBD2,TGTGCCAGCAGCACCGGACTAGTCTCTGAGCAGTTCTTC,CASSTGLVSEQFF
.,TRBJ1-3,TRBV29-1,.,TGCAGCGTTGGGTTAGGTCAGACTGGAAACACCATATATTTT,CSVGLGQTGNTIYF
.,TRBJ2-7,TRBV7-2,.,TGTGCCAGCAGCCTCGAGCGCGAGCAGTACTTC,CASSLEREQYF
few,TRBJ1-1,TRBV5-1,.,TGCGCCAGCAGTGCATCCGGGACCTCAGAGGCTGAAGCTTTCTTT,CASSASGTSEAEAFF
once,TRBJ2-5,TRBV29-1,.,TGCAGCGTTGAATCCAGGGGGAGGGAGACCCAGTACTTC,CSVESRGRETQYF
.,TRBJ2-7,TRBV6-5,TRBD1,TGTGCCAGCAGTATGTACAGGGGACGGGACGAGCAGTACTTC,CASSMYRGRDEQYF
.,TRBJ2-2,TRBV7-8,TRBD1,TGTGCCAGCAGCTTAGTAGGGACAGGGGCGAACACCGGGGAGCTGTTTTTT,CASSLVGTGANTGELFF
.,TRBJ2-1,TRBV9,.,TGTGCCAGCAGCGCCTCGGGGAACTACAATGAGCAGTTCTTC,CASSASGNYNEQFF
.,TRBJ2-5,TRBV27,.,TGTGCCAGCAGTCCCCGGCGACCCCAAGAGACCCAGTACTTC,CASSPRRPQETQYF
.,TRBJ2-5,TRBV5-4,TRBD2,TGTGCCAGCAGCTCTACAACTAGCGGCGAGACCCAGTACTTC,CASSSTTSGETQYF
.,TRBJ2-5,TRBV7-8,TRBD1,TGTGCCAGCAGCTTAGTGGACAGGGGTGAGACCCAGTACTTC,CASSLVDRGETQYF
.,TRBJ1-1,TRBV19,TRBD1,TGTGCCAGTAGTAGGGGGACAGTGGTCACTGAAGCTTTCTTT,CASSRGTVVTEAFF
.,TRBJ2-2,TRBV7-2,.,TGTGCCAGCAGCCTGGGCCTAGCGAACACCGGGGAGCTGTTTTTT,CASSLGLANTGELFF